This T cell receptor beta chain was observed in a study of cytomegalovirus exposure and HLA in healthy donors. Study information: The early release's HLA-typed donors yielded approximately 85 million unique TCRs. General study points: Earlier analysis looked at TCR beta V segments, and most were productive about 90% or about 30% of the time.

Participants comprised healthy donors of bone marrow. PCR amplification relied on 60 Vbeta primers (plus 13 Jbeta primers). The protocol was immunoSEQ multiplex PCR, while the TCRdb copy is restricted to in-frame clones and leaves out a portion. Here the sample spans some 200,000 clones, around four fifths being singletons. This CDR3 is 13 amino acids long. Germline V gene data show CDR1 as LNHDA and CDR2 as SQIVND (reference sequence). As concerns this clone: Its antigen remains unidentified. Germline is not matched at one junction end, which may reflect a read error.

The TCR originated in a woman aged 35 to 49 in good health and CMV-seronegative. This chain connects TRBV19 to TRBJ2-7, with 8 bases that match TRBD1. Sequencing was performed on PBMCs. CDR3 residues: CASSTDREGEQSF. CDR3 sequence (DNA): TGTGCCAGTAGTACGGACAGGGAAGGCGAGCAGTCCTTC.